The 16 T cell receptor beta chains in this list originate from one sample, sequenced in a study of cytomegalovirus exposure and HLA in healthy donors. Researchers ran the PCR with 60 Vbeta and 13 Jbeta primers. The data were produced by immunoSEQ multiplex PCR, yet TCRdb's version contains in-frame clones alone and is incomplete. Of tens of thousands of clones listed, approximately 92% are singletons. What was sequenced was PBMCs. The receptors here all came from a woman in her twenties or thirties in good health and CMV-seropositive.

The V and J genes are TRBV5-5 and TRBJ1-1; D unresolved. CDR1 is SGHKS and CDR2 is YYEKEE in the germline V gene (reference sequence). Deletions cut 0 bases from V and 2 bases from J, with 14 bases between. This CDR3 is built from 16 residues. The chain's CDR3 is CASSLEVDYANTEAFF. CDR3 nucleotide sequence: TGTGCCAGCAGCTTGGAGGTTGACTATGCAAACACTGAAGCTTTCTTT.

The V gene is TRBV5-1, the J gene TRBJ2-7; D unclear. The CDR3 runs 14 residues. Looked up from germline, CDR1 is SGHRS and CDR2 is YFSETQ. V was trimmed by 0 bases and J by 0 bases, leaving 7 bases between them. DNA for the CDR3: TGCGCCAGCAGCTTGGCGCGGTACTCCTACGAGCAGTACTTC. Translated, it gives CASSLARYSYEQYF.

The chain links TRBV19 to TRBJ2-7; 7 nucleotides line up with TRBD1. The germline V gene encodes CDR1 LNHDA and CDR2 SQIVND (reference sequence). V lost 6 bases, J lost 3 bases, and 11 bases stayed unmatched. This CDR3 comprises 15 residues. CDR3 sequence reads: CASRNIRDSYYEQYF. CDR3 nucleotide sequence: TGTGCCAGTAGGAATATCCGGGACAGTTACTACGAGCAGTACTTC.

This chain connects TRBV5-1 to TRBJ2-7; 10 bases map to TRBD2. CDR1 and CDR2 (germline): SGHRS, YFSETQ. The CDR3 totals 15 residues. The junction had 3 bases not matched to a gene; V was cut back by 3 bases and J by 0 bases. The CDR3 coding sequence is TGCGCCAGCAGCTGGACTAGCGGAACCTCCTACGAGCAGTACTTC. Protein: CASSWTSGTSYEQYF.

The chain combines TRBV5-1 with TRBJ1-1; a possible D gene is TRBD1 (6 bases). Deletions cut 0 bases from V and 1 base from J, with 16 bases between. The CDR3 is 17 residues long. The germline V gene has CDR1 SGHRS and CDR2 YFSETQ. This CDR3 reads CASSLVGLTGPNTEAFF. For the CDR3, the DNA is TGCGCCAGCAGCTTGGTCGGCCTGACAGGTCCGAACACTGAAGCTTTCTTT.

The chain recombines TRBV4-1 with TRBJ1-1, with D possibly being TRBD1 (6 bases). The germline V and J ends were trimmed by 0 bases and 4 bases, with 9 bases remaining between them. The CDR3 loop spans 14 amino acids. Per germline, CDR1 MGHRA and CDR2 YSYEKL. The chain's CDR3 is CASSQDQGSTEAFF. CDR3 DNA sequence: TGCGCCAGCAGCCAAGATCAGGGGAGCACTGAAGCTTTCTTT.

This rearrangement joins TRBV19 to TRBJ2-7; TRBD2 agrees at 12 bases. CDR1 is LNHDA, CDR2 SQIVND, per germline (reference sequence). The V gene end was trimmed by 3 bases and the J gene end by 2 bases; junction bases not matched to a gene: 2. The CDR3 covers 15 residues. DNA for the CDR3: TGTGCCAGTAGTATCCGGACTAGCGGGGCCTACGAGCAGTACTTC. Its translation: CASSIRTSGAYEQYF. Full variable domain (outside the CDR3, taken from reference TRBV19 and TRBJ2-7): DGGITQSPKYLFRKEGQNVTLSCEQNLNHDAMYWYRQDPGQGLRLIYYSQIVNDFQKGDIAEGYSVSREKKESFPLTVTSAQKNPTAFYLCASSIRTSGAYEQYFGPGTRLTVT.

The gene calls are TRBV5-1 and TRBJ2-4; 7 bases are a match to TRBD2. Germline assignment: CDR1 SGHRS and CDR2 YFSETQ. CDR3 length: 20 amino acids. V lost 0 bases to trimming and J lost 7 bases; unmatched junction nucleotides: 22. The CDR3 spells CASSLEGGEGVRFFFNIQYF. The CDR3 nucleotides read TGCGCCAGCAGCTTGGAGGGAGGGGAGGGCGTAAGGTTTTTTTTTAACATTCAGTACTTC. The full variable domain, its missing parts supplied by reference TRBV5-1 and TRBJ2-4, is KAGVTQTPRYLIKTRGQQVTLSCSPISGHRSVSWYQQTPGQGLQFLFEYFSETQRNKGNFPGRFSGRQFSNSRSEMNVSTLELGDSALYLCASSLEGGEGVRFFFNIQYFGAGTRLSVL.

This clone was observed a single time. This chain links TRBV5-4 with TRBJ2-5; 8 nucleotides align to TRBD1. The CDR3 runs 16 residues. Germline CDR1 SGHNT, CDR2 YYREEE (reference sequence). Germline trimming cut 4 bases from V and 7 bases from J; bases unmatched to any gene: 15. The CDR3 DNA is TGTGCCAGCAGCCCAGCCGGGCAGGGGGCGCGTGTGACCCAGTACTTC. Protein sequence: CASSPAGQGARVTQYF.

This chain joins TRBV28 and TRBJ2-4; unclear D gene. Trimming removed 3 bases from V and 10 bases from J, with 13 bases in between. Looked up from germline, CDR1 is MDHEN and CDR2 is SYDVKM. The CDR3 sequence is 13 residues long. Here the CDR3 DNA reads TGTGCCAGCAGTTTCCGTTTGAGGCTTATTCAGTACTTC. Translated: CASSFRLRLIQYF. The full variable domain, its missing parts supplied by reference TRBV28 and TRBJ2-4, is DVKVTQSSRYLVKRTGEKVFLECVQDMDHENMFWYRQDPGLGLRLIYFSYDVKMKEKGDIPEGYSVSREKKERFSLILESASTNQTSMYLCASSFRLRLIQYFGAGTRLSVL.

This clone was seen a single time. The rearrangement uses TRBV12-2 and TRBJ1-1; the table's D gene call, TRBD1, was not cross checked with the DNA. TRBV12-2 is described as a pseudogene. The CDR3 has 14 amino acids. The CDR3 sequence is CASRLAHTAGEAFF. The DNA for the CDR3 is TGTGCAAGTCGCTTAGCCCATACTGCAGGGGAAGCTTTCTTT.

The chain is built from TRBV5-4 and TRBJ2-7, with 8 positions matching TRBD1. This CDR3 is 16 amino acids long. Germline V CDR1 and CDR2: SGHNT, YYREEE (reference sequence). Trimming at V came to 4 bases and at J to 3 bases, leaving 12 bases not matched to a gene. CDR3 region: CASSPTDTTGDYEQYF. For the CDR3, the DNA is TGTGCCAGCAGCCCAACTGATACGACAGGGGACTACGAGCAGTACTTC.

The chain recombines TRBV5-1 with TRBJ2-1; D uncertain. The ends were cut back, 0 bases at V and 5 bases at J, with 15 bases in the middle. In germline, CDR1 is SGHRS, CDR2 YFSETQ. This CDR3 comprises 16 residues. CDR3 in amino acids: CASSLAPSRANNEQFF. The CDR3 DNA follows: TGCGCCAGCAGCTTGGCCCCTAGTCGCGCAAACAATGAGCAGTTCTTC.

The chain joins TRBV6-5 to TRBJ1-4; D gene ambiguous. The CDR3 has 14 amino acids. Trimming shortened V by 0 bases and J by 8 bases, and 10 bases separated the two germline ends. CDR1 and CDR2 from the germline V gene are MNHEY and SVGAGI. CDR3 nucleotide sequence: TGTGCCAGCAGTTACTCGAGGGTTGGCGAAAAACTGTTTTTT. It is translated as CASSYSRVGEKLFF.

The chain has TRBV11-1 and TRBJ2-1, with D unclear. The CDR3 consists of 15 residues. The V and J ends lost 1 base and 0 bases respectively, with 7 bases between them. The germline V gene has CDR1 SGHAT and CDR2 FQDESV (reference sequence). The CDR3 protein is CASSLGSYSYNEQFF. CDR3 bases: TGTGCCAGCAGCTTAGGTTCTTACTCCTACAATGAGCAGTTCTTC. The full variable domain, rest sourced from reference TRBV11-1 and TRBJ2-1, is EAEVAQSPRYKITEKSQAVAFWCDPISGHATLYWYRQILGQGPELLVQFQDESVVDDSQLPKDRFSAERLKGVDSTLKIQPAELGDSAMYLCASSLGSYSYNEQFFGPGTRLTVL.

This chain links TRBV6-5 with TRBJ2-5, with 7 bases identical to TRBD1. Germline CDR1 reads MNHEY; CDR2 reads SVGAGI. This CDR3 is built from 14 residues. With V trimmed by 5 bases and J by 5 bases, 8 bases remained unmatched. CDR3 nucleotide sequence: TGTGCCAGCAGTACACACAGGGGCCGGGAGACCCAGTACTTC. This translates into CASSTHRGRETQYF.